This T cell receptor beta chain was sequenced in a study of blood T cell repertoires in COVID-19. Overall study context: PBMCs, B-cell-depleted T cells, or T cells were the source of the cDNA or gDNA that made up the material.

CDR1 and CDR2 (germline): SGHRS, YFSETQ. V lost 1 base and J 0 bases, leaving 14 bases between the germline ends. The CDR3 consists of 17 residues. TCRdb's table, derived via immunoSEQ multiplex PCR, lists solely in-frame clones and lacks some. The sample includes more than 50,000 clones, 90% of them seen just once. This clone was recorded only once. The sample consisted of peripheral blood. The source of this sequence is a man between 60 and 75 years old with active COVID-19. The chain recombines TRBV5-1 with TRBJ1-3; D is unclear. The CDR3 is CASSLFTDSTSGNTIYF. CDR3 DNA: TGCGCCAGCAGCTTGTTTACGGACTCGACCTCTGGAAACACCATATATTTT.